This T cell receptor beta chain was captured by sequencing in a study of T cells in localized non-small cell lung cancer. General study points: Highest T cell clonality was seen in uninvolved adjacent lung, surpassing that measured in tumor. Median 57 top-100 tumor clones were shared with paired adjacent lung. Only one tumor region was sequenced, so heterogeneity remains possible.

Turning to this clone: The antigen remains undetermined.

This CDR3 has 16 residues. Germline V gives CDR1 MNHNY, CDR2 SVGAGI (reference sequence). Trimming left V 7 bases short and J 1 base short, with 17 bases between. Profiled with immunoSEQ multiplex PCR; TCRdb holds only in-frame clones, not every one. Of approximately 100,000 clones listed, under 95% are singletons. This receptor was taken from a woman aged 40-69 years with stage II squamous cell lung carcinoma. This specimen was PBMCs, taken before any cancer treatment. The V call is TRBV6-6, the J call TRBJ1-5; D uncertain. In DNA, the CDR3 is TGTGCCAGCACCAGACTTCCGGAGGCCAGCAATCAGCCCCAGCATTTT. Amino acids: CASTRLPEASNQPQHF.